This is a list of T cell receptor beta chains from one sample in a study of T-cell reconstitution after alpha-beta-depleted transplantation in children. TCRdb re-called the PCR reads with MiXCR, one entry per CDR3 protein. The table lists approximately 190,000 distinct CDR3 sequences, approximately 8.4% of them singletons. The material was PBMCs, mostly from graft donor cells, obtained 360 days after TCRalphabeta/CD19-depleted stem cell transplant. Receptor source: a male patient under 10 years old who had a stem cell transplant for acute myeloid leukemia, so the T cells may come from the graft donor. Both conserved end residues are part of each CDR3. D genes are given only for firm matches. For some rows the clone size is stated as once, few or many, or as a class when expanded; others skip it.

CDR3 protein: CASSYSAGGPEGETQYF; CDR3 DNA: TGTGCCAGCAGTTACTCTGCGGGAGGGCCTGAAGGAGAGACCCAGTACTTC; D gene: TRBD2; J gene: TRBJ2-5; V gene: TRBV6-5; clone size: many
CDR3 protein: CASSWTGGRTQYF; CDR3 DNA: TGTGCCAGCAGTTGGACAGGGGGCCGTACGCAGTATTTT; D gene: TRBD1; J gene: TRBJ2-3; V gene: TRBV12-3/TRBV12-4; clone size: few
CDR3 protein: CSVGTGGDTQYF; CDR3 DNA: TGCAGCGTCGGGACAGGGGGAGATACGCAGTATTTT; D gene: TRBD1; J gene: TRBJ2-3; V gene: TRBV29-1; clone size: NA
CDR3 protein: CSTDSYNEQFF; CDR3 DNA: TGCAGTACCGACTCTTACAATGAGCAGTTCTTC; D gene: NA; J gene: TRBJ2-1; V gene: TRBV20-1; clone size: many
CDR3 protein: CASSLSGELFF; CDR3 DNA: TGTGCCAGCAGCTTGTCCGGGGAGCTGTTTTTT; D gene: NA; J gene: TRBJ2-2; V gene: TRBV13; clone size: many
CDR3 protein: CSAPGRYGYTF; CDR3 DNA: TGCAGTGCGCCTGGGAGGTATGGCTACACCTTC; D gene: NA; J gene: TRBJ1-2; V gene: TRBV20-1; clone size: many
CDR3 protein: CASSPRNTGELFF; CDR3 DNA: TGTGCCAGCAGCCCCAGGAACACCGGGGAGCTGTTTTTT; D gene: NA; J gene: TRBJ2-2; V gene: TRBV7-3; clone size: many
CDR3 protein: CASSRAGVGKTQYF; CDR3 DNA: TGTGCCAGCAGCCGAGCGGGAGTGGGGAAGACCCAGTACTTC; D gene: TRBD2; J gene: TRBJ2-5; V gene: TRBV3-1; clone size: NA
CDR3 protein: CASKERDPGADEQFF; CDR3 DNA: TGTGCCAGCAAGGAGCGGGACCCGGGGGCCGATGAGCAGTTCTTC; D gene: NA; J gene: TRBJ2-1; V gene: TRBV6-4; clone size: many
CDR3 protein: CASSLRGGLTNSPLHF; CDR3 DNA: TGTGCCAGCAGTTTAAGGGGGGGGTTGACTAATTCACCCCTCCACTTT; D gene: NA; J gene: TRBJ1-6; V gene: TRBV12-3/TRBV12-4; clone size: many
CDR3 protein: CATSDLIRTGDGQETQYF; CDR3 DNA: TGTGCCACCAGTGATTTGATTCGGACAGGGGACGGCCAAGAGACCCAGTACTTC; D gene: TRBD1; J gene: TRBJ2-5; V gene: TRBV24-1; clone size: NA
CDR3 protein: CASSNSFRDTRYEQYF; CDR3 DNA: TGCGCCAGCAGCAATTCCTTCCGGGATACAAGGTACGAGCAGTACTTC; D gene: NA; J gene: TRBJ2-7; V gene: TRBV5-1; clone size: NA
CDR3 protein: CASSKDSAGDEQYF; CDR3 DNA: TGTGCCAGCAGTAAGGACAGCGCAGGGGACGAGCAGTACTTC; D gene: NA; J gene: TRBJ2-7; V gene: TRBV28; clone size: many
CDR3 protein: CSVERGALGRNTEAFF; CDR3 DNA: TGCAGCGTTGAAAGGGGGGCGCTGGGCAGGAACACTGAAGCTTTCTTT; D gene: NA; J gene: TRBJ1-1; V gene: TRBV29-1; clone size: many
CDR3 protein: CASSWERGHPYTF; CDR3 DNA: TGCGCCAGCAGCTGGGAACGGGGCCATCCCTACACCTTC; D gene: NA; J gene: TRBJ1-2; V gene: TRBV5-1; clone size: many
CDR3 protein: CASGLPGDSTYEQYF; CDR3 DNA: TGTGCTAGTGGTTTGCCAGGGGACTCCACCTACGAGCAGTACTTC; D gene: NA; J gene: TRBJ2-7; V gene: TRBV12-5; clone size: many
CDR3 protein: CASSLVRRTSAPPPGANVLTF; CDR3 DNA: TGTGCCAGCAGCTTGGTTAGGCGGACTAGCGCCCCGCCGCCTGGGGCCAACGTCCTGACTTTC; D gene: TRBD2; J gene: TRBJ2-6; V gene: TRBV11-1; clone size: few
CDR3 protein: CARRLGLYNEQFF; CDR3 DNA: TGTGCCCGACGACTAGGGCTCTACAATGAGCAGTTCTTC; D gene: NA; J gene: TRBJ2-1; V gene: TRBV11-1; clone size: few
CDR3 protein: CASSSSGPNTGELFF; CDR3 DNA: TGTGCCAGCAGTTCGTCGGGACCGAACACCGGGGAGCTGTTTTTT; D gene: NA; J gene: TRBJ2-2; V gene: TRBV28; clone size: many
CDR3 protein: CASSYRWGETDTQYF; CDR3 DNA: TGCGCCAGCAGCTATCGCTGGGGCGAAACAGATACGCAGTATTTT; D gene: NA; J gene: TRBJ2-3; V gene: TRBV5-1; clone size: many
CDR3 protein: CSASGQEVNEKLFF; CDR3 DNA: TGCAGTGCTAGTGGACAGGAGGTGAATGAAAAACTGTTTTTT; D gene: TRBD1; J gene: TRBJ1-4; V gene: TRBV20-1; clone size: few
CDR3 protein: CASSPRLAGPPSDTQYF; CDR3 DNA: TGCGCCAGCAGCCCCAGACTAGCGGGGCCTCCAAGTGATACGCAGTATTTT; D gene: TRBD2; J gene: TRBJ2-3; V gene: TRBV5-1; clone size: few
CDR3 protein: CASTRAGDTIYF; CDR3 DNA: TGTGCCAGCACCAGAGCCGGGGACACCATATATTTT; D gene: NA; J gene: TRBJ1-3; V gene: TRBV25-1; clone size: NA
CDR3 protein: CASSSRDRGHTEAFF; CDR3 DNA: TGTGCCAGCAGCTCTCGGGACAGGGGCCACACTGAAGCTTTCTTT; D gene: TRBD1; J gene: TRBJ1-1; V gene: TRBV7-8; clone size: many
CDR3 protein: CAITPGVQGDEQFF; CDR3 DNA: TGTGCCATCACCCCGGGTGTTCAGGGAGATGAGCAGTTCTTC; D gene: NA; J gene: TRBJ2-1; V gene: TRBV10-3; clone size: few
CDR3 protein: CASSSISDRTDTQYF; CDR3 DNA: TGTGCCAGCAGTTCCATTAGCGACCGCACAGATACGCAGTATTTT; D gene: NA; J gene: TRBJ2-3; V gene: TRBV7-2; clone size: NA
CDR3 protein: CASSLDGGAADTQYF; CDR3 DNA: TGCGCCAGCAGCTTGGACGGGGGGGCAGCAGATACGCAGTATTTT; D gene: TRBD2; J gene: TRBJ2-3; V gene: TRBV5-1; clone size: NA
CDR3 protein: CASSLGRQSNTEAFF; CDR3 DNA: TGTGCCAGCAGTTTAGGGCGACAGTCGAACACTGAAGCTTTCTTT; D gene: NA; J gene: TRBJ1-1; V gene: TRBV12-3/TRBV12-4; clone size: many
CDR3 protein: CSVSRLAGGAANTGELFF; CDR3 DNA: TGCAGCGTCAGCAGGCTAGCGGGGGGAGCCGCGAACACCGGGGAGCTGTTTTTT; D gene: TRBD2; J gene: TRBJ2-2; V gene: TRBV29-1; clone size: few
CDR3 protein: CASSQGLAGGLIQETQYF; CDR3 DNA: TGTGCCAGCAGCCAGGGACTAGCGGGAGGCCTCATCCAAGAGACCCAGTACTTC; D gene: TRBD2; J gene: TRBJ2-5; V gene: TRBV11-2; clone size: few
CDR3 protein: CASIQWNREYGTQYF; CDR3 DNA: TGTGCCAGCATCCAATGGAACAGGGAGTATGGGACCCAGTACTTC; D gene: NA; J gene: TRBJ2-5; V gene: TRBV7-9; clone size: few
CDR3 protein: CSVDGQSNEKLFF; CDR3 DNA: TGCAGCGTTGATGGACAGTCGAATGAAAAACTGTTTTTT; D gene: NA; J gene: TRBJ1-4; V gene: TRBV29-1; clone size: NA
CDR3 protein: CSVKDRGNLDTQYF; CDR3 DNA: TGCAGCGTCAAGGACAGGGGGAATCTGGATACGCAGTATTTT; D gene: TRBD1; J gene: TRBJ2-3; V gene: TRBV29-1; clone size: many
CDR3 protein: CASRGEAGNTIYF; CDR3 DNA: TGTGCCAGTAGGGGAGAGGCTGGAAACACCATATATTTT; D gene: NA; J gene: TRBJ1-3; V gene: TRBV27; clone size: many
CDR3 protein: CASSFLTGGYEQYF; CDR3 DNA: TGTGCCAGCAGCTTCCTGACCGGGGGGTACGAGCAGTACTTC; D gene: TRBD2; J gene: TRBJ2-7; V gene: TRBV7-6; clone size: few
CDR3 protein: CASSFSGVQETQYF; CDR3 DNA: TGTGCCAGCAGCTTCTCAGGGGTCCAAGAGACCCAGTACTTC; D gene: NA; J gene: TRBJ2-5; V gene: TRBV5-6; clone size: many
CDR3 protein: CASSLGYIGYGYTF; CDR3 DNA: TGTGCCAGCAGCTTGGGATATATAGGATATGGCTACACCTTC; D gene: NA; J gene: TRBJ1-2; V gene: TRBV7-9; clone size: few
CDR3 protein: CASSQMAASTFQETQYF; CDR3 DNA: TGTGCCAGCAGCCAAATGGCGGCTAGTACCTTTCAAGAGACCCAGTACTTC; D gene: NA; J gene: TRBJ2-5; V gene: TRBV3-1; clone size: few
CDR3 protein: CASSLVAGTEAFF; CDR3 DNA: TGCGCCAGCAGCTTGGTCGCAGGTACCGAAGCTTTCTTT; D gene: NA; J gene: TRBJ1-1; V gene: TRBV5-1; clone size: many
CDR3 protein: CASGFFADRNEQFF; CDR3 DNA: TGTGCTAGTGGTTTTTTTGCGGACCGCAATGAGCAGTTCTTC; D gene: NA; J gene: TRBJ2-1; V gene: TRBV12-5; clone size: many
CDR3 protein: CASSQLAGISYNEQFF; CDR3 DNA: TGTGCCAGCAGCCAACTAGCGGGGATCTCCTACAATGAGCAGTTCTTC; D gene: TRBD2; J gene: TRBJ2-1; V gene: TRBV7-2; clone size: many